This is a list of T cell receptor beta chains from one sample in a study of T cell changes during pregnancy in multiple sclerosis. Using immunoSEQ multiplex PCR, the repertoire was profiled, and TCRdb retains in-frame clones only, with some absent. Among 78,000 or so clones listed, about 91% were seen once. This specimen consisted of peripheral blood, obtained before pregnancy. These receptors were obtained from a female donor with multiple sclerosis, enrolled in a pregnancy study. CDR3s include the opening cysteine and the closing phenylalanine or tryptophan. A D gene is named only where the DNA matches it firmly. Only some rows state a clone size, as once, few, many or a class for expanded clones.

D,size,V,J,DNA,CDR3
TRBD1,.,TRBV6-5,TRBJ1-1,TGTGCCAGCAGGGGGGGGAGGCAGGGGGCATCTGAAGCTTTCTTT,CASRGGRQGASEAFF
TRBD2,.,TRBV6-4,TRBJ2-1,TGTGCCAGCAGCAGATCTCTAGCGGAGCCCAATGAGCAGTTCTTC,CASSRSLAEPNEQFF
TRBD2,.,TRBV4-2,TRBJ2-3,TGTGCCAGCAGCCAAGAGGCTAGCGGGGGGCCAGATACGCAGTATTTT,CASSQEASGGPDTQYF
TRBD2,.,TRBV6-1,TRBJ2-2,TGTGCCAGCTGGGGACTAGCCCAAACCGGGGAGCTGTTTTTT,CASWGLAQTGELFF
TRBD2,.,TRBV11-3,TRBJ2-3,TGTGCCAGCAGCACCGGACTAGCGGGAGTAGGTACGCAGTATTTT,CASSTGLAGVGTQYF
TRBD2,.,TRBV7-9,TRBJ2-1,TGTGCCAGCAGCTTAAATAGCGGGAGTGTAGATGAGCAGTTCTTC,CASSLNSGSVDEQFF
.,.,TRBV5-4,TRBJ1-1,TGTGCCAGCAGCTTGGCCCCGGGGATGGCTGAAGCTTTCTTT,CASSLAPGMAEAFF
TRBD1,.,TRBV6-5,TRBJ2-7,TGTGCCAGCAGTTATACCCGGGACAGATCCTACGAGCAGTACTTC,CASSYTRDRSYEQYF
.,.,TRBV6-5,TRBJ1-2,TGTGCCACCTATCACAGGGAGGGGGGTGGCTACACCTTC,CATYHREGGGYTF
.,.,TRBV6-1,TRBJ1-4,TGTGCCAGCAGTGGGTTCGATAGTAGCGAAAAACTGTTTTTT,CASSGFDSSEKLFF
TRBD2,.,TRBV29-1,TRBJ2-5,TGCAGCGTAGAACTAGCGGGAGGGCCTGGGAGACAGACCCAGTACTTC,CSVELAGGPGRQTQYF
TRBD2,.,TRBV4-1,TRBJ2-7,TGCGCCAGCAGCCAACCGCCCCGGGGGGGCGACTCCTACGAGCAGTACTTC,CASSQPPRGGDSYEQYF
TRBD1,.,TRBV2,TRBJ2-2,TGTGCCAGCAGTCGGGACAGGTTCCCCGGGGAGCTGTTTTTT,CASSRDRFPGELFF
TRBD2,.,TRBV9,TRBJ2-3,TGTGCCAGCAGCGTCGGACTAGCTTTGGCAGATACGCAGTATTTT,CASSVGLALADTQYF
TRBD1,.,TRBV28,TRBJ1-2,TGTGCCAGCAGTCTTCCACCGGGACAGGGGAACTATGGCTACACCTTC,CASSLPPGQGNYGYTF
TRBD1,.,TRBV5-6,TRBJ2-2,TGTGCCAGCAGCCTGACAGGGTTTACCGGGGAGCTGTTTTTT,CASSLTGFTGELFF
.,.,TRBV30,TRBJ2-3,TGTGCCTGGAGTCGCTTACACGCAGATACGCAGTATTTT,CAWSRLHADTQYF
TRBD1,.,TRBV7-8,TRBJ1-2,TGTGCCAGCAGCCCGGACAGGGTTTGGGGCTACACCTTC,CASSPDRVWGYTF
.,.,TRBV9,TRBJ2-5,TGTGCCAGCAGCATCGCGGGTGGGGGGGAGACCCAGTACTTC,CASSIAGGGETQYF
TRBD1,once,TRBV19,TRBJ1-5,TGTGCCAGTAGTATTGGACAGGGGGCGTTTGATAATCAGCCCCAGCATTTT,CASSIGQGAFDNQPQHF
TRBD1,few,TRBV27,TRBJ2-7,TGTGCCAGCTCGTTACAGGGGACCTACGAGCAGTACTTC,CASSLQGTYEQYF
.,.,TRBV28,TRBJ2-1,TGTGCCAGCAGTCTGTCACAGGGACCAAGCTCCTACAATGAGCAGTTCTTC,CASSLSQGPSSYNEQFF
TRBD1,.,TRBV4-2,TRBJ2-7,TGTGCCAGCAGCCTCGGACAGGGGGGCGCCTACGAGCAGTACTTC,CASSLGQGGAYEQYF
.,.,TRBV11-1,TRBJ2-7,TGTGCCAGCAGCTTAGGCCGGGGAAATTTCTACGAGCAGTACTTC,CASSLGRGNFYEQYF
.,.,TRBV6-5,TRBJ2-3,TGTGCCAGCACCCCAGGTCCCCCCACAGATACGCAGTATTTT,CASTPGPPTDTQYF
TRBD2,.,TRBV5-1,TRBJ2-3,TGCGCCAGCTCCGAAGTGGGAGGGCCAGATACGCAGTATTTT,CASSEVGGPDTQYF
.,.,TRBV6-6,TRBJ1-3,TGTGCCAGCAGTTCAGGAACATGGACTACCATATATTTT,CASSSGTWTTIYF
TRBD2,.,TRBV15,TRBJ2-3,TGTGCCACCAGCGGAGGAGCGGGAGCCACAGATACGCAGTATTTT,CATSGGAGATDTQYF
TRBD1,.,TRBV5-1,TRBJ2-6,TGCGCCAGCAGCTTGGGGACAGGGACTGGGGCCAACGTCCTGACTTTC,CASSLGTGTGANVLTF
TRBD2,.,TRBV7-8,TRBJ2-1,TGTGCCAGCAGCCCACTAGCGGGAGGGGTAAATGAGCAGTTCTTC,CASSPLAGGVNEQFF
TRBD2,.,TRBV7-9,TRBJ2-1,TGTGCCAGCAGCTTGGCGGGCGGGAGGGCCGTCAATGAGCAGTTCTTC,CASSLAGGRAVNEQFF
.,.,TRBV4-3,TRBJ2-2,TGCGCCAGCAGCCAAATAGCAGCCCGAGGCTCATACACCGGGGAGCTGTTTTTT,CASSQIAARGSYTGELFF
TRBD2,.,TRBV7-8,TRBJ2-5,TGTGCCAGCAGCTACCTTGGGACTAGCGGGAGTGAGACCCAGTACTTC,CASSYLGTSGSETQYF
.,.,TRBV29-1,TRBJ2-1,TGCAGCGTTGAGAGGGATGAGCAGTTCTTC,CSVERDEQFF
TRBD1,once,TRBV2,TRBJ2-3,TGTGCCAGCAGCCGTGACAGGGTGAGCACAGATACGCAGTATTTT,CASSRDRVSTDTQYF
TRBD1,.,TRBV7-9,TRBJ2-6,TGTGCCAGCAGCCCAGGACAGGGGGATGGGGCCAACGTCCTGACTTTC,CASSPGQGDGANVLTF
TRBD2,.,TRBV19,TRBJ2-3,TGTGCCAGTAGTAACTTAGCGGGAGCCCGCCCAGATACGCAGTATTTT,CASSNLAGARPDTQYF
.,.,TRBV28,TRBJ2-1,TGTGCCAGCAGTTCCTCGATGACAGCCCACTACAATGAGCAGTTCTTC,CASSSSMTAHYNEQFF